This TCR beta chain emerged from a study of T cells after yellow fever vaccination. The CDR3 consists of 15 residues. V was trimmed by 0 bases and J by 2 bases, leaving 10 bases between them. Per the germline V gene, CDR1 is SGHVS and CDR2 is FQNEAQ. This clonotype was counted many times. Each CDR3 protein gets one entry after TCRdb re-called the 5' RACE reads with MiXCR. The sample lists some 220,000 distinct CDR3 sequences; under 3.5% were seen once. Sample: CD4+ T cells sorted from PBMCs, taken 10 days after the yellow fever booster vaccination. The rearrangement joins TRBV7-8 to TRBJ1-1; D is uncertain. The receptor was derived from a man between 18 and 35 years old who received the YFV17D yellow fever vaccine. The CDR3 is CASSLARQVNTEAFF. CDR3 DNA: TGTGCCAGCAGCTTAGCGAGGCAGGTTAACACTGAAGCTTTCTTT.